This T cell receptor beta chain was captured in a study of technical replicates of blood from a handful of donors. Only in-frame clones appear in the TCRdb table, and some are missing; sequencing was by immunoSEQ multiplex PCR. The profile shows about 87,000 clones, 95% of them singletons. This CDR3 contains 15 residues. Germline values: CDR1 SGHNT, CDR2 YYREEE (reference sequence). V lost 2 bases and J lost 6; bases outside the gene matches: 7. This chain joins TRBV5-4 and TRBJ2-2; 7 nucleotides line up with TRBD1. The sequence was obtained from a human donor in good health. Sequencing input: T cells isolated from PBMCs. The CDR3 DNA sequence: TGTGCCAGCAGCTTAGACAGGGTTAGGCCCGGGGAGCTGTTTTTT. It codes for CASSLDRVRPGELFF.